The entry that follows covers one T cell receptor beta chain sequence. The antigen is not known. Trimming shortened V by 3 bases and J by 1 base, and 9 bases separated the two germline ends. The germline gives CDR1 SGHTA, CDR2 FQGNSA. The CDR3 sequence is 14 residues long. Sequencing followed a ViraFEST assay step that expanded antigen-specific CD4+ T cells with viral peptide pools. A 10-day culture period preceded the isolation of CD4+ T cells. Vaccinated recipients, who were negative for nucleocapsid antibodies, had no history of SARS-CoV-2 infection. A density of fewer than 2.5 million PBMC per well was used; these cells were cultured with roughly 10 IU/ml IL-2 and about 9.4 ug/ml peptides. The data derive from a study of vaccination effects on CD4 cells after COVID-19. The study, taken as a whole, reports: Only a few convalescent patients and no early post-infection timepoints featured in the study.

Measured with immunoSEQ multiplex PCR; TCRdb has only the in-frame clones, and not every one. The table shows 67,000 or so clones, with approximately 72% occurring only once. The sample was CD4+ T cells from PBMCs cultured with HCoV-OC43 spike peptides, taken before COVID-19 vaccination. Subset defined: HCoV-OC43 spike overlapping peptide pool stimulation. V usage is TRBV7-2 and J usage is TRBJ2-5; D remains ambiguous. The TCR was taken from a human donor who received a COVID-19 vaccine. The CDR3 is CASSLRTSQETQYF. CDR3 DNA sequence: TGTGCCAGCAGCTTGAGGACGTCCCAAGAGACCCAGTACTTC.